This T cell receptor (beta chain) was recovered during a study of blood T cell repertoires in COVID-19. Clones were sequenced by immunoSEQ multiplex PCR, and TCRdb holds only the in-frame ones, with some missing. Of around 340,000 clones in the sample, around nine tenths were seen once. V dropped 0 bases and J dropped 4 bases, with 10 bases sitting between them. The CDR3 runs 14 residues. The germline V gene encodes CDR1 LNHNV and CDR2 YYDKDF (reference sequence). Enrolled through a virtual design, the participants were between roughly 18 and 90 years of age and came from about two dozen US areas. What was sequenced was PBMCs or T cells enriched from blood (not recorded which). The TCR sequence derives from a woman in her twenties or thirties who had been exposed to COVID-19. The chain uses TRBV15 and TRBJ2-7, with D possibly being TRBD1 (7 bases). For the CDR3, the DNA is TGTGCCACCAGCAGAGAGGGGGGACAGTACGAGCAGTACTTC. This encodes CATSREGGQYEQYF.